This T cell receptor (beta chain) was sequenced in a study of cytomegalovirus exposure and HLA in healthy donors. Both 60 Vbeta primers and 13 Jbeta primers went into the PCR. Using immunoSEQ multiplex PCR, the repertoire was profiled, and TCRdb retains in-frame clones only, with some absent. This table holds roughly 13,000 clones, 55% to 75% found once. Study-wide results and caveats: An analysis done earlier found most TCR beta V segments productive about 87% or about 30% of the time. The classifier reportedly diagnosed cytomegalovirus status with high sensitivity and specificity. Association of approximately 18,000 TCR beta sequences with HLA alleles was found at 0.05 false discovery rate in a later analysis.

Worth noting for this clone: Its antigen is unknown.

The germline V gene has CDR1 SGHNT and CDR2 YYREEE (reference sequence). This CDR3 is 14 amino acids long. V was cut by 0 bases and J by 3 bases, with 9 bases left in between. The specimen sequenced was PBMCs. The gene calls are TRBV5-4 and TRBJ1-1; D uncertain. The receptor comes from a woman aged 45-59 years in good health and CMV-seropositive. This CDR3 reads CASSLGFGDTEAFF. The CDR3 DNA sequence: TGTGCCAGCAGCTTGGGGTTCGGGGACACTGAAGCTTTCTTT.